A single sample is the source of the 6 T cell receptor beta chains below, sequenced in a study of T cell repertoires in cytomegalovirus infection. TCRdb processed the reads anew with MiXCR; each CDR3 protein has one entry. The sample records 300,000 to 400,000 distinct CDR3 sequences, about 25% being singletons. These TCRs' antigens remain unknown. The sequencing here drew on cultured PBMCs, taken from culture after CMV antigen stimulation. The receptors stem from a human donor in good health (CMV status not recorded). Some clones in this sample may be carry-over from other donors' samples.

The chain recombines TRBV19 with TRBJ2-4; D unresolved. V lost 3 bases and J 0 bases, leaving 12 bases between the germline ends. The CDR3 is 16 residues long. Germline assignment: CDR1 LNHDA and CDR2 SQIVND (reference sequence). The CDR3 sequence: CASSIRQIEAKNIQYF. The CDR3 DNA reads as TGTGCCAGTAGTATTCGCCAGATAGAAGCCAAAAACATTCAGTACTTC.

This clonotype was seen more than once but under ten times. V usage is TRBV20-1 and J usage is TRBJ2-1; unclear D gene. The length of the CDR3 is 12 residues. V lost 6 bases and J lost 3, with 9 bases in between. Germline CDR1 reads DFQATT; CDR2 reads SNEGSKA (reference sequence). The CDR3 loop reads CSAPDLYNEQFF. The DNA of the CDR3 is TGCAGTGCCCCGGACCTCTACAATGAGCAGTTCTTC.

This clonotype was observed a few times. This chain uses TRBV12-3 or TRBV12-4 with TRBJ1-2; D uncertain. This CDR3 contains 13 residues. The V gene lost 10 bases and the J gene lost 5 bases, with 17 bases spanning the gap. The CDR3 DNA reads TGTGCCACTGTCCTACCCCCTGGGTATGGCTACACCTTC. Translating it yields CATVLPPGYGYTF.

The CDR3 loop is CASSWGGISEAFF. DNA for the CDR3: TGCGCCAGCAGCTGGGGGGGGATTTCTGAAGCTTTCTTT. The V gene is TRBV5-1, the J gene TRBJ1-1; tentative D call: TRBD1 (5 bases). The germline V gene has CDR1 SGHRS and CDR2 YFSETQ. This CDR3 comprises 13 residues. Trimming took 3 bases from V and 6 from J, leaving 12 bases between them.

This clonotype was seen ten or more times. The chain has TRBV6-1 and TRBJ2-2; unclear D gene. CDR1 and CDR2 from the germline V gene are MNHNS and SASEGT. The V end lost 5 bases, the J end lost 4 bases, and 11 bases lay between the germline ends. The CDR3 consists of 14 residues. The CDR3, as DNA: TGTGCCAGCAGTATATTATCCGGCACCGGGGAGCTGTTTTTT. It codes for CASSILSGTGELFF.

CDR3 DNA sequence: TGTGCCAGCAGCTTAGATGTGAATGAGCAGTTCTTC. Translating it yields CASSLDVNEQFF. This sequence joins TRBV11-2 and TRBJ2-1; D ambiguous. The ends were cut back, 0 bases at V and 7 bases at J, with 4 bases in the middle. The CDR3 sequence is 12 residues long. Germline V gene data show CDR1 as SGHAT and CDR2 as FQNNGV.